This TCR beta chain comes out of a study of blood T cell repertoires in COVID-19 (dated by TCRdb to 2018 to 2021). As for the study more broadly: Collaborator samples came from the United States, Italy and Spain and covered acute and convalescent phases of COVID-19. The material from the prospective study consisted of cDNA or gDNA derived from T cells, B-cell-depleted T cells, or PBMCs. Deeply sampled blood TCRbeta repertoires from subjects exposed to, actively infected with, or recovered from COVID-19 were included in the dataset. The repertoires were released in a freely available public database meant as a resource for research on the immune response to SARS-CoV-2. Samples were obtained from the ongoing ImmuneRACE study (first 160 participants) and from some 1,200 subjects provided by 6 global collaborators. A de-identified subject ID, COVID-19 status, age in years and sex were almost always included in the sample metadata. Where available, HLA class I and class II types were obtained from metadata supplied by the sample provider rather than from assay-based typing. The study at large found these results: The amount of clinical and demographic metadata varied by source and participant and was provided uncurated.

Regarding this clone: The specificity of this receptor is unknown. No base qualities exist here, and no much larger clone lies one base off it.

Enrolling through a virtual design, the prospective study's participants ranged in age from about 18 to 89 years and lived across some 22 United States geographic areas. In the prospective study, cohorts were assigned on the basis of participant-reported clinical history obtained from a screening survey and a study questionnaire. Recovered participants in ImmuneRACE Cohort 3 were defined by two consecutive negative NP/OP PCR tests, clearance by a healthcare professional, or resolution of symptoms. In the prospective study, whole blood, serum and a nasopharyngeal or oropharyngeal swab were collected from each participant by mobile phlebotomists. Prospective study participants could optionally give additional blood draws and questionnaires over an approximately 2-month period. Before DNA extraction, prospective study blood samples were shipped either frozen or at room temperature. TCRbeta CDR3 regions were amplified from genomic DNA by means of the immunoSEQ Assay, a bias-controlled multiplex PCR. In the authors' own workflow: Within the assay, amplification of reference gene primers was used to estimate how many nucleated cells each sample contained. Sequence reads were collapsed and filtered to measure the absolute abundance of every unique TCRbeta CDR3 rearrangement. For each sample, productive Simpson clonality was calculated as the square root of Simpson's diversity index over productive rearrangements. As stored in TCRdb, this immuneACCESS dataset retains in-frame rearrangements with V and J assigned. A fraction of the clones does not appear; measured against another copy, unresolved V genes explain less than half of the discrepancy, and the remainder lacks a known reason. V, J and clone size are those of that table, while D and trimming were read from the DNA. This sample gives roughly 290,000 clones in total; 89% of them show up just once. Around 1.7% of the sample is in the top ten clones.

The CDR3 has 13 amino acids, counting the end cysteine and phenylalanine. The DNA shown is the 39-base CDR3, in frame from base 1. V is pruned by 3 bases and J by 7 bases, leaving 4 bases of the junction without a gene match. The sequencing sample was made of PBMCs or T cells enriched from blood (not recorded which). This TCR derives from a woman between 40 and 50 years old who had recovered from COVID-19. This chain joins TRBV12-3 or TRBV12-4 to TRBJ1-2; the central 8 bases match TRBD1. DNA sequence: TGTGCCAGCAGTTTTCCGGACAGGGTTGGCTACACCTTC. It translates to CASSFPDRVGYTF.